This T cell receptor (beta chain) was identified in a study of T cell repertoires in cytomegalovirus infection. Overall study results and limits: CMV carriers with the relevant HLA were identified by cumulative public TCR beta family frequency.

The length of the CDR3 is 16 residues. The junction had 10 bases not matched to a gene; V was cut back by 6 bases and J by 1 base. Germline lookup yields CDR1 SEHNR and CDR2 FQNEAQ (reference sequence). Each CDR3 protein is one row after TCRdb ran MiXCR on the reads. Found here are 160,000 or so distinct CDR3 sequences, about 20% of them singletons; the top ten hold 25%. To note about this clonotype: No antigen is known for it.

The rearrangement uses TRBV7-9 and TRBJ2-3; 7 nucleotides align to TRBD2. The sequencing used CD8+ T cells from cultured PBMCs, collected from culture after CMV antigen stimulation. This clonotype originated in a human donor in good health (CMV status not recorded). Some clones in this sample may be carry-over from other donors' samples. The CDR3 sequence: CASSPWGLSGTDTQYF. The CDR3, as DNA: TGTGCCAGCAGTCCCTGGGGACTAAGCGGCACAGATACGCAGTATTTT. The full variable domain, its missing parts supplied by reference TRBV7-9 and TRBJ2-3, is DTGVSQNPRHKITKRGQNVTFRCDPISEHNRLYWYRQTLGQGPEFLTYFQNEAQLEKSRLLSDRFSAERPKGSFSTLEIQRTEQGDSAMYLCASSPWGLSGTDTQYFGPGTRLTVL.